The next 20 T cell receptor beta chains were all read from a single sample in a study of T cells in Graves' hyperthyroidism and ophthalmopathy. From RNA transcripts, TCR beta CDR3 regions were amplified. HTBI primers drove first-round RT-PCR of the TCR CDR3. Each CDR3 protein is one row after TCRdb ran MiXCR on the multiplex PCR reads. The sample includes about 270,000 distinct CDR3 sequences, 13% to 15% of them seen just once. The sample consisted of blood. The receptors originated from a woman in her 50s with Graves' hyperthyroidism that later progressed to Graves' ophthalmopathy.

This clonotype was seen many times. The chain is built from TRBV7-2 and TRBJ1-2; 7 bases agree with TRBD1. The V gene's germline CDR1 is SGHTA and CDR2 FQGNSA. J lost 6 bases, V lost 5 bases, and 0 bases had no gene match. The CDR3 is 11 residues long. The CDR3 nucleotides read TGTGCCAGCAGCACAGGGGATGGCTACACCTTC. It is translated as CASSTGDGYTF.

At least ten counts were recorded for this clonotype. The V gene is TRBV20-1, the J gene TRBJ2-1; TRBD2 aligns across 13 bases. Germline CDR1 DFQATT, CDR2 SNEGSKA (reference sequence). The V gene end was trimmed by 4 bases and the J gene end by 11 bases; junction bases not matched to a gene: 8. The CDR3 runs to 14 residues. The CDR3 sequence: CSATTGTSGTQQFF. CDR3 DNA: TGCAGTGCTACGACCGGGACTAGCGGGACCCAGCAGTTCTTC.

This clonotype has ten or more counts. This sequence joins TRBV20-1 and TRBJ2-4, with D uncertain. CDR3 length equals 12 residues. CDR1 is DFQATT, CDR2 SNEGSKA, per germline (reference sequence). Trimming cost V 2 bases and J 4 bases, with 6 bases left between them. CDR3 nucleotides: TGCAGTGCTAGAAAGTTGAAAAACATTCAGTACTTC. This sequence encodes CSARKLKNIQYF.

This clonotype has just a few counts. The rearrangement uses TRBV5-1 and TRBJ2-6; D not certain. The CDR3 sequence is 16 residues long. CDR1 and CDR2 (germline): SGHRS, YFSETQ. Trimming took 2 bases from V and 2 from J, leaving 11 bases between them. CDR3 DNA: TGCGCCAGCAGCTTTATTACTTCCACTGGGGCCAACGTCCTGACTTTC. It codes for CASSFITSTGANVLTF.

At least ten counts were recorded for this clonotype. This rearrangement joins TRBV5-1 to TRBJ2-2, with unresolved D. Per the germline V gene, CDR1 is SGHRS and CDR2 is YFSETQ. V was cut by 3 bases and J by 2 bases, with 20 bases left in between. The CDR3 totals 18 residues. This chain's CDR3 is CASSSLFGRTINTGELFF. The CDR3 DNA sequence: TGCGCCAGCAGCTCATTATTCGGACGGACGATTAACACCGGGGAGCTGTTTTTT.

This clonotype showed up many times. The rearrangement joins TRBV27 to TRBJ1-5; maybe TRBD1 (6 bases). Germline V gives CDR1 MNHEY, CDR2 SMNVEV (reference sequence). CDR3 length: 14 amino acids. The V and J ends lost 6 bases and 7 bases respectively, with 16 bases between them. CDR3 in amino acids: CASRKQGIGQPQHF. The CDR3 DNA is TGTGCCAGCAGAAAACAGGGTATTGGACAGCCCCAGCATTTT.

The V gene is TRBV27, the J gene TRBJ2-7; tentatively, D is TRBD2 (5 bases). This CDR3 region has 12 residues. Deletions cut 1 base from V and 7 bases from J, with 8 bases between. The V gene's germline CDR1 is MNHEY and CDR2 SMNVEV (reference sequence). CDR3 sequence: CASSLFGGEQYF. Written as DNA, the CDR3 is TGTGCCAGCAGTTTATTTGGCGGGGAGCAGTACTTC.

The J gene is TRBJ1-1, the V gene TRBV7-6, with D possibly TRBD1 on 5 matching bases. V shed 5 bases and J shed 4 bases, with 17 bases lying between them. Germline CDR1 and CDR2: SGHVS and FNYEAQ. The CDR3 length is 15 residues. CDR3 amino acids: CASSTHGGESTEAFF. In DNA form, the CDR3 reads TGTGCCAGCAGCACCCACGGGGGGGAGAGCACTGAAGCTTTCTTT.

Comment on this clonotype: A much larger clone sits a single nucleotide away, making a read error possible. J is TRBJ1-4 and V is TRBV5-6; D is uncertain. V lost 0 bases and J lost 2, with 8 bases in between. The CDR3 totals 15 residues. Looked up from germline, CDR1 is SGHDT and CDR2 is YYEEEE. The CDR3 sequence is CASSLGCLTNEKLFF. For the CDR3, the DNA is TGTGCCAGCAGCTTGGGGTGTCTGACTAATGAAAAACTGTTTTTT.

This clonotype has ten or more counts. The CDR3 region is CASSRKRGHEQYF. For the CDR3, the DNA is TGTGCCAGCAGCCGAAAGCGGGGACACGAGCAGTACTTC. The chain employs TRBV13 and TRBJ2-7; TRBD2 matches at 7 bases. The CDR3 has 13 residues. Unmatched junction bases numbered 6, after V lost 5 bases and J lost 5 bases. The germline gives CDR1 PRHDT, CDR2 FYEKMQ (reference sequence).

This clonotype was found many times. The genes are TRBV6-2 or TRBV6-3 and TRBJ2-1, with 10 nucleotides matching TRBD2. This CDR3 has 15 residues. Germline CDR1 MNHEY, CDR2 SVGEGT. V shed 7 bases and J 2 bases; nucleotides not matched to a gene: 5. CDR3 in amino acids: CASTSGLAAYNEQFF. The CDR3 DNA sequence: TGTGCCAGCACCTCAGGACTAGCGGCCTACAATGAGCAGTTCTTC.

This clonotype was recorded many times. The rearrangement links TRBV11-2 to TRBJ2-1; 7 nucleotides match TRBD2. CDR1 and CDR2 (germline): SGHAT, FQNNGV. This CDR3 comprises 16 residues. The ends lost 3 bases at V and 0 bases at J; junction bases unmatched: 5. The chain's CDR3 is CASSFRSSGSYNEQFF. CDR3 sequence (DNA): TGTGCCAGCAGCTTTCGGTCTAGCGGCTCCTACAATGAGCAGTTCTTC. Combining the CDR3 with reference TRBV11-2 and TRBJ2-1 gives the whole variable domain EAGVAQSPRYKIIEKRQSVAFWCNPISGHATLYWYQQILGQGPKLLIQFQNNGVVDDSQLPKDRFSAERLKGVDSTLKIQPAKLEDSAVYLCASSFRSSGSYNEQFFGPGTRLTVL.

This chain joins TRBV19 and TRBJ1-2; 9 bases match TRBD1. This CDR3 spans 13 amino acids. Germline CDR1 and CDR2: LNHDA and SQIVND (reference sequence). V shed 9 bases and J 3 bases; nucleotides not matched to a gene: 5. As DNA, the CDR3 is TGTGCCAGCCTCGGGACAGGGCACTATGGCTACACCTTC. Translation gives CASLGTGHYGYTF.

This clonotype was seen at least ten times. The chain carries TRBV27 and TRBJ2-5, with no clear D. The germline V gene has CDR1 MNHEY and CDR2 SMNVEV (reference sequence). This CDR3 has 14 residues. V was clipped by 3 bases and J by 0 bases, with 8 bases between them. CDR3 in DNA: TGTGCCAGCAGTTTTAGGGCCGACCAAGAGACCCAGTACTTC. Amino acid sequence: CASSFRADQETQYF.

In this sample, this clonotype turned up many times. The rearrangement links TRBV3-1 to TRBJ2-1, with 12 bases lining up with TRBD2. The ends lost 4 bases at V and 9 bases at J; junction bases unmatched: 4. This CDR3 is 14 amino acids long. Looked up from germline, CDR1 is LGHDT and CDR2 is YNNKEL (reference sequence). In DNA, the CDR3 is TGTGCCAGCAGCCGTGGACTAGCGGGAATTGAGCAGTTCTTC. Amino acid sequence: CASSRGLAGIEQFF.

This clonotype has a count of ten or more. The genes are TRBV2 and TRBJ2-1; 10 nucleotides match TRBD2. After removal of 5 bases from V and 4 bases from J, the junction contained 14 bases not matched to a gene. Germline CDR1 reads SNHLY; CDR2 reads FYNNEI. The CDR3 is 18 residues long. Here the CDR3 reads CASSRSRTSGGSYNEQFF. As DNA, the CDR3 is TGTGCCAGCAGTCGCTCCCGGACTAGCGGAGGATCATACAATGAGCAGTTCTTC.

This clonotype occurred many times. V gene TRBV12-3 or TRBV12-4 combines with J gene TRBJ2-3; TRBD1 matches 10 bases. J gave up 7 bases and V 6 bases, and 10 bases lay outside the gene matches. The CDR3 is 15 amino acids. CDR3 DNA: TGTGCCAGCAGGCCAGGGGGGACAGGGGCTAATACGCAGTATTTT. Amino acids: CASRPGGTGANTQYF.

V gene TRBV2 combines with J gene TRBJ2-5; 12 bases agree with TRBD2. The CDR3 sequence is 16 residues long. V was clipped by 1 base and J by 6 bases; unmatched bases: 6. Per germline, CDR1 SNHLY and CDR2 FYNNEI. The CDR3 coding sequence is TGTGCCAGCAGTGAAGTTCCCGGGACTAGCGGGCAGACCCAGTACTTC. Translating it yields CASSEVPGTSGQTQYF.

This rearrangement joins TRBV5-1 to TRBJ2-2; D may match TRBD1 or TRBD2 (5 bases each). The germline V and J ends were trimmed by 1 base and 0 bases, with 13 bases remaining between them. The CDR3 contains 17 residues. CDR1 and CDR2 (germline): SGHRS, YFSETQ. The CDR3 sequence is CASSLLGTTTNTGELFF. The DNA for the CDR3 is TGCGCCAGCAGCTTGTTGGGGACGACTACGAACACCGGGGAGCTGTTTTTT.

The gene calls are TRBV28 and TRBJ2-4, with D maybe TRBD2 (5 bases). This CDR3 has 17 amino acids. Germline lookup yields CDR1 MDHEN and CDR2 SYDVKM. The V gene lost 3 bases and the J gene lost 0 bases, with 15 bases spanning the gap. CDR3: CASSFRGSGPAKNIQYF. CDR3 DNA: TGTGCCAGCAGTTTCAGAGGGAGCGGTCCAGCCAAAAACATTCAGTACTTC.